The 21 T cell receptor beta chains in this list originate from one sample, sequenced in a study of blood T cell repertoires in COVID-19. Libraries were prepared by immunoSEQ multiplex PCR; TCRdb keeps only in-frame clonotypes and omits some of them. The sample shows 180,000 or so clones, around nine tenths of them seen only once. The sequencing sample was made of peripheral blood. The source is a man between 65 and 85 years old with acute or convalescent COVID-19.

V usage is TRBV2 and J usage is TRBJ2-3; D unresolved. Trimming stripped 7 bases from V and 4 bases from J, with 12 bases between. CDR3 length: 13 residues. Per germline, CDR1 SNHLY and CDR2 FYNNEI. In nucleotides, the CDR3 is TGTGCCAGCACTCGGAGTTTAGCAGATACGCAGTATTTT. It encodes CASTRSLADTQYF.

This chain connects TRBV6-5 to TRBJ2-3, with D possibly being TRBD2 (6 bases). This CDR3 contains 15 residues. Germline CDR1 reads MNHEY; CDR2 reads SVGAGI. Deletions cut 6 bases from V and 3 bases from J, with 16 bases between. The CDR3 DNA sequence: TGTGCCAGCAGCCTCGGGGGTTTGAGGACAGATACGCAGTATTTT. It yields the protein CASSLGGLRTDTQYF.

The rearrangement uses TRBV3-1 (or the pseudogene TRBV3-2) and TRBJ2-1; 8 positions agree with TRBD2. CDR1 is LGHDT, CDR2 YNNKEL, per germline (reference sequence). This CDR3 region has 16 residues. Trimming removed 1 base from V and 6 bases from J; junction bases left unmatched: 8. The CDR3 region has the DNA TGTGCCAGCAGCCAAGGTCGGCGGGGGGCCTCCAATGAGCAGTTCTTC. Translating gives CASSQGRRGASNEQFF.

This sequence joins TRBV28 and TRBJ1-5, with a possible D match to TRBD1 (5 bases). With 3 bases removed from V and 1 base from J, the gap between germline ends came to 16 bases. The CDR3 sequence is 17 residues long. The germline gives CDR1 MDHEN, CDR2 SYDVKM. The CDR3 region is CASSLGLDSASNQPQHF. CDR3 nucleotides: TGTGCCAGCAGTTTGGGACTCGACAGTGCAAGCAATCAGCCCCAGCATTTT. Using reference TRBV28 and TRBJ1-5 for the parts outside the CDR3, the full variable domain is DVKVTQSSRYLVKRTGEKVFLECVQDMDHENMFWYRQDPGLGLRLIYFSYDVKMKEKGDIPEGYSVSREKKERFSLILESASTNQTSMYLCASSLGLDSASNQPQHFGDGTRLSIL.

CDR3 loop: CASRKAGDGNTIYF. CDR3 sequence (DNA): TGTGCCAGCAGGAAAGCAGGGGATGGAAACACCATATATTTT. This chain links TRBV28 with TRBJ1-3; possible D gene TRBD1, 6 bases. The CDR3 is made up of 14 amino acids. Deletions cut 6 bases from V and 3 bases from J, with 12 bases between. Germline lookup yields CDR1 MDHEN and CDR2 SYDVKM. Supplemented by reference TRBV28 and TRBJ1-3, the full variable domain reads DVKVTQSSRYLVKRTGEKVFLECVQDMDHENMFWYRQDPGLGLRLIYFSYDVKMKEKGDIPEGYSVSREKKERFSLILESASTNQTSMYLCASRKAGDGNTIYFGEGSWLTVV.

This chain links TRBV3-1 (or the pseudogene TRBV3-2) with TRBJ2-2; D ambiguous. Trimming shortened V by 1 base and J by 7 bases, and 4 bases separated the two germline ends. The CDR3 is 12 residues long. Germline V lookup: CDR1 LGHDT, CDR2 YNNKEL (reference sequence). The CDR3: CASSQGGGELFF. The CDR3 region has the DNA TGTGCCAGCAGCCAAGGAGGCGGGGAGCTGTTTTTT.

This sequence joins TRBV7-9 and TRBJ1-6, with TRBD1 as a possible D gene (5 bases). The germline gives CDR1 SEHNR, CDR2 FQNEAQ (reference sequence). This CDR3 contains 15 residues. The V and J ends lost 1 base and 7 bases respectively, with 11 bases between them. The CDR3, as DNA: TGTGCCAGCAGCTTAGGCCCAGGGCAGAATTCACCCCTCCACTTT. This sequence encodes CASSLGPGQNSPLHF.

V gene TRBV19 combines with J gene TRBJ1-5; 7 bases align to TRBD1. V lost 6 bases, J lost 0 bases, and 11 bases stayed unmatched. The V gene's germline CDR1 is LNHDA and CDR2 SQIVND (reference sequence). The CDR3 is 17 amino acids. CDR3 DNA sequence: TGTGCCAGTAGGGCAGGGTCAGGGGGAAGTAGCAATCAGCCCCAGCATTTT. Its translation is CASRAGSGGSSNQPQHF.

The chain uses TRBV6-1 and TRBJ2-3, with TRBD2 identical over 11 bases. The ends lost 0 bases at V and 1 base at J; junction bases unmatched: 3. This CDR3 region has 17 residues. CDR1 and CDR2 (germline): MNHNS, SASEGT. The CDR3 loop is CASSEAVTSGGTDTQYF. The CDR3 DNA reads TGTGCCAGCAGTGAAGCGGTGACTAGCGGGGGCACAGATACGCAGTATTTT.

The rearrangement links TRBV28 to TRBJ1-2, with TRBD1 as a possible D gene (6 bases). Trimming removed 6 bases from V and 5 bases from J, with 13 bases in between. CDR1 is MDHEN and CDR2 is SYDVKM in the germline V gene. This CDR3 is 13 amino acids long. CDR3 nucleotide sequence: TGTGCCAGCAGGCAGGGGACGACTTATGGCTACACCTTC. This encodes CASRQGTTYGYTF.

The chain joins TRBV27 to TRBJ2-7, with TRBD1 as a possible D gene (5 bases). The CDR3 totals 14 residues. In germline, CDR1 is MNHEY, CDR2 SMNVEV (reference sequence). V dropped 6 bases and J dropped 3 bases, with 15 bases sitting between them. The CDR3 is CASSRRVLGYEQYF. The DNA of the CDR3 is TGTGCCAGCAGCCGCAGGGTTTTGGGCTACGAGCAGTACTTC.

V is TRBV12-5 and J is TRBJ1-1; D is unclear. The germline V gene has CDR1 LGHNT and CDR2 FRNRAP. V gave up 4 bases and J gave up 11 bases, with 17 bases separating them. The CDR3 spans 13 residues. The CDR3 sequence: CASGSRVQVSAFF. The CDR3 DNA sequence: TGTGCTAGTGGTTCACGCGTTCAGGTATCGGCTTTCTTT.

CDR3 DNA: TGCAGCGTTGAAGTAAACACAGGAGGGAACACCATATATTTT. Translating it yields CSVEVNTGGNTIYF. V usage is TRBV29-1 and J usage is TRBJ1-3; D perhaps matches TRBD1 (5 bases). CDR3 length: 14 residues. Trimming removed 1 base from V and 7 bases from J, with 14 bases in between. The germline CDR1 and CDR2 sequences are SQVTM and ANQGSEA.

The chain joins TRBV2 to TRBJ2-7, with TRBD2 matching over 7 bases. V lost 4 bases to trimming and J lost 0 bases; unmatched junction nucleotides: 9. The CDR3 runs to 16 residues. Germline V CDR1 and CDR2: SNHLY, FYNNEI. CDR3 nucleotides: TGTGCCAGCAGTGGACCCTCCCGGGACTACTCCTACGAGCAGTACTTC. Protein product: CASSGPSRDYSYEQYF.

CDR3 nucleotides: TGTGCCTGGAGTGAGCAGGGTCCGGGGCCCCAGCATTTT. Residues: CAWSEQGPGPQHF. This rearrangement joins TRBV30 to TRBJ1-5; D possibly corresponds to TRBD1 (5 bases). CDR3 length: 13 residues. Germline lookup yields CDR1 GTSNPN and CDR2 SVGIG (reference sequence). Trimming pared 1 base from V and 9 bases from J, leaving 13 bases between. The whole variable domain, filled in from reference TRBV30 and TRBJ1-5, reads SQTIHQWPATLVQPVGSPLSLECTVEGTSNPNLYWYRQAAGRGLQLLFYSVGIGQISSEVPQNLSASRPQDRQFILSSKKLLLSDSGFYLCAWSEQGPGPQHFGDGTRLSIL.

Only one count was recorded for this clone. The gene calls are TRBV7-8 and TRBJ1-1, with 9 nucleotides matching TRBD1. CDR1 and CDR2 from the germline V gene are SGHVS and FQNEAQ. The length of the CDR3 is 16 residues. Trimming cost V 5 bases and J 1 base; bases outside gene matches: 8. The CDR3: CASSPDRGVRNTEAFF. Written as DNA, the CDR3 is TGTGCCAGCAGCCCCGACAGGGGGGTGAGGAACACTGAAGCTTTCTTT.

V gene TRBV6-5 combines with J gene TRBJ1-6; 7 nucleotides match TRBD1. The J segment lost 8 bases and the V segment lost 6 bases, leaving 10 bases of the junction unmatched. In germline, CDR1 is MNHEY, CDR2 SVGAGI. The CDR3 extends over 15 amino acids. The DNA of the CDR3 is TGTGCCAGCAGCCAAGCAGGGACAGCGTATTCACCCCTCCACTTT. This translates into CASSQAGTAYSPLHF.

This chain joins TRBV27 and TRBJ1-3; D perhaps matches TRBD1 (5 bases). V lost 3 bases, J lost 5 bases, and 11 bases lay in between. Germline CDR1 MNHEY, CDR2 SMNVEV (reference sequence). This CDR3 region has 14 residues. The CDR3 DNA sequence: TGTGCCAGCAGTTTCGCGGCAGGGAGAAACACCATATATTTT. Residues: CASSFAAGRNTIYF.

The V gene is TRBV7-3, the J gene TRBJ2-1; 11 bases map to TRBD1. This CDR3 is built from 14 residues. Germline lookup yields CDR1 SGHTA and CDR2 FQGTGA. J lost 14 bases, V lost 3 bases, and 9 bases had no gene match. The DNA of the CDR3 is TGTGCCAGCAGCTTGGGCGGGACAGGGGGTACGAAGTTCTTC. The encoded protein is CASSLGGTGGTKFF.

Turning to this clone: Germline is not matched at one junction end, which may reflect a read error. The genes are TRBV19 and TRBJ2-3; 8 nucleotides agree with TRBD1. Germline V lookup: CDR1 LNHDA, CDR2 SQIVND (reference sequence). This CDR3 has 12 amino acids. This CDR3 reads CASGIRQGFFRF. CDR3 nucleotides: TGTGCCAGTGGTATACGACAGGGGTTCTTCAGATTT.

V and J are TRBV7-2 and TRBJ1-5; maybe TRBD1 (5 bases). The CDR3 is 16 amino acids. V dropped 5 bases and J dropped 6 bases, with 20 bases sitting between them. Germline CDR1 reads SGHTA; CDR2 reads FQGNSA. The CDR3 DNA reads TGTGCCAGCAGCCCTGCCGGGGGGGTTGCAATTCAGCCCCAGCATTTT. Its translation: CASSPAGGVAIQPQHF.